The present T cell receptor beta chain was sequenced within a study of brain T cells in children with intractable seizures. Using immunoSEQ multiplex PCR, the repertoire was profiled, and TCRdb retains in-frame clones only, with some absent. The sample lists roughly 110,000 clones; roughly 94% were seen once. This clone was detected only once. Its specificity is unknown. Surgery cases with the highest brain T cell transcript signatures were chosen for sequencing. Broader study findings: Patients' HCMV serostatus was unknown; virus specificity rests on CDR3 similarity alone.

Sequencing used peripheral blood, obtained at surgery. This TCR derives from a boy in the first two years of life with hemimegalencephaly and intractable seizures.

Written as DNA, the CDR3 is TGTGCCAGCTCATTGGACACAAATTATGGCTACACCTTC. It is translated as CASSLDTNYGYTF. The chain carries TRBV18 and TRBJ1-2; a possible D gene is TRBD1 (5 bases). The CDR3 covers 13 residues. The V gene lost 5 bases and the J gene lost 5 bases, with 12 bases spanning the gap. Germline V gene data show CDR1 as KGHSH and CDR2 as LQKENI. Together with reference TRBV18 and TRBJ1-2, the CDR3 gives the full variable domain: NAGVMQNPRHLVRRRGQEARLRCSPMKGHSHVYWYRQLPEEGLKFMVYLQKENIIDESGMPKERFSAEFPKEGPSILRIQQVVRGDSAAYFCASSLDTNYGYTFGSGTRLTVV.